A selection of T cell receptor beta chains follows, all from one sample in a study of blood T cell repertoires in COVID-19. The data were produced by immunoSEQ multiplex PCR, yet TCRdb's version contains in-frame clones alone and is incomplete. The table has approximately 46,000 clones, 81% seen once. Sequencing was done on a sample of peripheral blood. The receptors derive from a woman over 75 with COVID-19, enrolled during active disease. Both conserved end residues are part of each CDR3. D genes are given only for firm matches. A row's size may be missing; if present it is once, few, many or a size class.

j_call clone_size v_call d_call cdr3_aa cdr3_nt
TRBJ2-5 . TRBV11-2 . CASRQSGETQYF TGTGCCAGCAGGCAATCGGGGGAGACCCAGTACTTC
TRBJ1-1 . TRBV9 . CASSVARGNTEAFF TGTGCCAGCAGCGTAGCAAGGGGTAACACTGAAGCTTTCTTT
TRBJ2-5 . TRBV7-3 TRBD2 CASSSGLVPYQETQYF TGTGCCAGCAGCTCCGGACTAGTTCCGTACCAAGAGACCCAGTACTTC
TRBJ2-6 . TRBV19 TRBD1 CASSIGGTGAFGANVLTF TGTGCCAGTAGTATAGGAGGGACAGGGGCATTTGGGGCCAACGTCCTGACTTTC
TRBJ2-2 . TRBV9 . CASTLFPGYTGELFF TGTGCCAGCACCCTTTTCCCGGGGTACACCGGGGAGCTGTTTTTT
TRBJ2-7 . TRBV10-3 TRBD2 CATEGTSGDPYEQYF TGTGCCACCGAAGGGACTAGCGGAGATCCCTACGAGCAGTACTTC
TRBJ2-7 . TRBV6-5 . CASRDSSSYEQYF TGTGCCAGCAGGGACTCCAGCTCCTACGAGCAGTACTTC
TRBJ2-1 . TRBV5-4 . CASSLELAEYNEQFF TGTGCCAGCAGCTTGGAATTAGCAGAATACAATGAGCAGTTCTTC
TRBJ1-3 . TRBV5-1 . CASSFEFSGNTIYF TGCGCCAGCAGCTTCGAGTTCTCTGGAAACACCATATATTTT
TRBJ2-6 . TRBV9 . CASSPGPGYGANVLTF TGTGCCAGCAGCCCCGGCCCCGGGTACGGGGCCAACGTCCTGACTTTC
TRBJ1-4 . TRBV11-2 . CASSFANEKLFF TGTGCCAGCAGCTTCGCTAATGAAAAACTGTTTTTT
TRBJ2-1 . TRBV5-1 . CASSEAIASYNEQFF TGCGCCAGCAGCGAGGCTATCGCCTCCTACAATGAGCAGTTCTTC
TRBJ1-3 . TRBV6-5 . CASSQDRYSGNTIYF TGTGCCAGCAGCCAAGACAGGTACTCTGGAAACACCATATATTTT
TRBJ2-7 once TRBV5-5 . CASTQYGGAYEQYF TGTGCCAGCACCCAGTACGGGGGAGCCTACGAGCAGTACTTC
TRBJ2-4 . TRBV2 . CASSAGVRRTAKNIQYF TGTGCCAGCAGTGCCGGGGTTAGGCGGACTGCCAAAAACATTCAGTACTTC
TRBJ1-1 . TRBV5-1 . CASSLDHDSWNTEAFF TGCGCCAGCAGCTTGGACCACGACAGCTGGAACACTGAAGCTTTCTTT
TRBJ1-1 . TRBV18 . CASSRDKNTEAFF TGTGCCAGCTCACGTGACAAGAACACTGAAGCTTTCTTT
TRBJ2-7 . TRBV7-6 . CASGPGAYEQYF TGTGCCAGCGGGCCGGGGGCCTACGAGCAGTACTTC
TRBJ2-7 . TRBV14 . CASSRRRDNSYEQYF TGTGCCAGCAGCCGACGTCGGGACAACTCCTACGAGCAGTACTTC
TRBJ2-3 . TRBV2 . CASTLAADTQYF TGTGCCAGCACCTTGGCGGCGGATACGCAGTATTTT
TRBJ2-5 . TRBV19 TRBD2 CASSTGLAGGGETQYF TGTGCCAGTAGTACGGGACTAGCGGGAGGGGGAGAGACCCAGTACTTC
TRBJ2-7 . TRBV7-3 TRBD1 CASSVKGQVPYEQYF TGTGCCAGCAGCGTGAAGGGACAGGTCCCCTACGAGCAGTACTTC
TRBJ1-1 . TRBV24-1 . CATSQTGLNTEAFF TGTGCCACCAGTCAGACAGGCCTGAACACTGAAGCTTTCTTT
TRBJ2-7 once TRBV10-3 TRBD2 CAISDPGTSGRPISYEQYF TGTGCCATCAGTGACCCCGGGACTAGCGGGAGGCCTATATCCTACGAGCAGTACTTC
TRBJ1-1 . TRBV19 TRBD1 CASIRTGSSEAFF TGTGCCAGTATCCGGACAGGGAGCTCTGAAGCTTTCTTT
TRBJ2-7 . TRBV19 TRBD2 CASSDERGNSYEQYF TGTGCCAGTAGCGACGAGCGGGGCAACTCCTACGAGCAGTACTTC
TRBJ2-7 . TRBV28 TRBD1 CASSFPGTGHGEQYF TGTGCCAGCAGTTTCCCCGGGACAGGACATGGCGAGCAGTACTTC
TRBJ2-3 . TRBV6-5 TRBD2 CASSYPIAGSTDTQYF TGTGCCAGCAGCTACCCGATAGCGGGATCCACAGATACGCAGTATTTT
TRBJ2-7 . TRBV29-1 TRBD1 CSVPAETGDEQYF TGCAGCGTCCCCGCCGAGACAGGGGACGAGCAGTACTTC
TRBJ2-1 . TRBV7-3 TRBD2 CASSPRLAGGGNEQFF TGTGCCAGCAGCCCGCGACTAGCGGGAGGGGGCAATGAGCAGTTCTTC
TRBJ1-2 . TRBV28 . CASTARGAPKNYGYTF TGTGCCAGCACCGCCCGAGGTGCTCCCAAAAACTATGGCTACACCTTC
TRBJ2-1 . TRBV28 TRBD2 CASSLPAGGSGEQFF TGTGCCAGCAGTTTACCTGCAGGCGGGAGCGGTGAGCAGTTCTTC
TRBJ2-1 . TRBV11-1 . CASSVSESEQFF TGTGCCAGCAGCGTTAGCGAGTCTGAGCAGTTCTTC
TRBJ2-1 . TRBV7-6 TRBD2 CASSSGLAAYNEQFF TGTGCCAGCAGCTCCGGACTAGCGGCCTACAATGAGCAGTTCTTC
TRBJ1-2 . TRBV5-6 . CASSFGGGGYTF TGTGCCAGCAGCTTTGGCGGAGGTGGCTACACCTTC
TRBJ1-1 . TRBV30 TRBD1 CAWSPGTGDLSAFF TGTGCCTGGAGTCCCGGGACAGGGGATTTATCGGCTTTCTTT
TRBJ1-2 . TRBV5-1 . CASSSTANYGYTF TGCGCCAGCAGTTCAACAGCTAACTATGGCTACACCTTC
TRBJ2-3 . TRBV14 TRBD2 CASSSRRASGSTDTQYF TGTGCCAGCAGCTCCCGGCGGGCTAGCGGGAGCACAGATACGCAGTATTTT
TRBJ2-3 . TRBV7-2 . CASSSDNTDTQYF TGTGCCAGCAGCTCCGACAACACAGATACGCAGTATTTT
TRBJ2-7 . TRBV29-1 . CSVEEGGFSYEQYF TGCAGCGTTGAAGAGGGGGGTTTCTCCTACGAGCAGTACTTC
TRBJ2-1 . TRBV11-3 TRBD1 CASSLNRGSYNEQFF TGTGCCAGCAGCTTAAACAGGGGCTCCTACAATGAGCAGTTCTTC
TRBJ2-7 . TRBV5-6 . CASSLGTGAYEQYF TGTGCCAGCAGCTTAGGGACGGGGGCCTACGAGCAGTACTTC
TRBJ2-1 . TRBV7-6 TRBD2 CASSPLGHRRERANEQFF TGTGCCAGCAGCCCCTTGGGTCATCGGCGGGAGAGAGCGAATGAGCAGTTCTTC
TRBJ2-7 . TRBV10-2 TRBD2 CASRGTSGIAEQYF TGCGCCAGCAGGGGGACTAGCGGGATAGCCGAGCAGTACTTC
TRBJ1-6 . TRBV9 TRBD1 CASSVGPTGVNSPLHF TGTGCCAGCAGCGTAGGGCCCACAGGGGTGAATTCACCCCTCCACTTT
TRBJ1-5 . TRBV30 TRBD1 CAWSGDRGNQPQHF TGTGCCTGGAGCGGGGACAGGGGCAATCAGCCCCAGCATTTT
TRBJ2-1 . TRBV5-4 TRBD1 CASSLGQASYNEQFF TGTGCCAGCAGTCTGGGACAGGCGTCCTACAATGAGCAGTTCTTC
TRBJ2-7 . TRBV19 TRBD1 CASSLTGADEQYF TGTGCCAGTAGTTTGACAGGGGCCGACGAGCAGTACTTC
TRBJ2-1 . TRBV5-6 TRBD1 CASRPTGGADNEQFF TGTGCCAGCAGGCCAACAGGGGGCGCCGACAATGAGCAGTTCTTC
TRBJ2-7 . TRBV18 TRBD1 CASSPTQGHEQYF TGTGCCAGCTCACCAACACAGGGGCACGAGCAGTACTTC
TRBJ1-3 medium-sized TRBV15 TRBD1 CATSRDGTGGAGNTIYF TGTGCCACCAGCAGAGATGGAACAGGGGGCGCAGGAAACACCATATATTTT
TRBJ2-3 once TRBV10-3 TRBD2 CAISEFGAGGPDTQYF TGTGCCATCAGTGAGTTCGGGGCGGGAGGCCCAGATACGCAGTATTTT
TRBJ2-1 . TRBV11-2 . CASSLSRVVDEQFF TGTGCCAGCAGCTTAAGTCGGGTGGTCGATGAGCAGTTCTTC
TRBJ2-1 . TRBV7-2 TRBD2 CASTQLAGKNEQFF TGTGCCAGCACCCAACTAGCGGGAAAGAATGAGCAGTTCTTC
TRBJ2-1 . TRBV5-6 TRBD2 CASSRTGTSGNNEQFF TGTGCCAGCAGCCGAACCGGGACTAGCGGTAACAATGAGCAGTTCTTC
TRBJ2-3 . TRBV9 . CASSVFEGLTDTQYF TGTGCCAGCAGCGTATTTGAGGGACTCACAGATACGCAGTATTTT
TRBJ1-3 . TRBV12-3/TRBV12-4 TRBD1 CASSFGQGPIYF TGTGCCAGCAGTTTTGGACAGGGGCCCATATATTTT
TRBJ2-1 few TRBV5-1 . CASSLGRLGLSSYNEQFF TGCGCCAGCAGCTTGGGTAGGCTGGGCCTGAGCTCCTACAATGAGCAGTTCTTC
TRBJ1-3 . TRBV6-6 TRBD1 CASSSDRAVGNTIYF TGTGCCAGCAGTAGTGACAGGGCGGTCGGAAACACCATATATTTT
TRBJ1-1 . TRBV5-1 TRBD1 CASSLRQGATEAFF TGCGCCAGCAGCTTGCGACAGGGGGCCACTGAAGCTTTCTTT